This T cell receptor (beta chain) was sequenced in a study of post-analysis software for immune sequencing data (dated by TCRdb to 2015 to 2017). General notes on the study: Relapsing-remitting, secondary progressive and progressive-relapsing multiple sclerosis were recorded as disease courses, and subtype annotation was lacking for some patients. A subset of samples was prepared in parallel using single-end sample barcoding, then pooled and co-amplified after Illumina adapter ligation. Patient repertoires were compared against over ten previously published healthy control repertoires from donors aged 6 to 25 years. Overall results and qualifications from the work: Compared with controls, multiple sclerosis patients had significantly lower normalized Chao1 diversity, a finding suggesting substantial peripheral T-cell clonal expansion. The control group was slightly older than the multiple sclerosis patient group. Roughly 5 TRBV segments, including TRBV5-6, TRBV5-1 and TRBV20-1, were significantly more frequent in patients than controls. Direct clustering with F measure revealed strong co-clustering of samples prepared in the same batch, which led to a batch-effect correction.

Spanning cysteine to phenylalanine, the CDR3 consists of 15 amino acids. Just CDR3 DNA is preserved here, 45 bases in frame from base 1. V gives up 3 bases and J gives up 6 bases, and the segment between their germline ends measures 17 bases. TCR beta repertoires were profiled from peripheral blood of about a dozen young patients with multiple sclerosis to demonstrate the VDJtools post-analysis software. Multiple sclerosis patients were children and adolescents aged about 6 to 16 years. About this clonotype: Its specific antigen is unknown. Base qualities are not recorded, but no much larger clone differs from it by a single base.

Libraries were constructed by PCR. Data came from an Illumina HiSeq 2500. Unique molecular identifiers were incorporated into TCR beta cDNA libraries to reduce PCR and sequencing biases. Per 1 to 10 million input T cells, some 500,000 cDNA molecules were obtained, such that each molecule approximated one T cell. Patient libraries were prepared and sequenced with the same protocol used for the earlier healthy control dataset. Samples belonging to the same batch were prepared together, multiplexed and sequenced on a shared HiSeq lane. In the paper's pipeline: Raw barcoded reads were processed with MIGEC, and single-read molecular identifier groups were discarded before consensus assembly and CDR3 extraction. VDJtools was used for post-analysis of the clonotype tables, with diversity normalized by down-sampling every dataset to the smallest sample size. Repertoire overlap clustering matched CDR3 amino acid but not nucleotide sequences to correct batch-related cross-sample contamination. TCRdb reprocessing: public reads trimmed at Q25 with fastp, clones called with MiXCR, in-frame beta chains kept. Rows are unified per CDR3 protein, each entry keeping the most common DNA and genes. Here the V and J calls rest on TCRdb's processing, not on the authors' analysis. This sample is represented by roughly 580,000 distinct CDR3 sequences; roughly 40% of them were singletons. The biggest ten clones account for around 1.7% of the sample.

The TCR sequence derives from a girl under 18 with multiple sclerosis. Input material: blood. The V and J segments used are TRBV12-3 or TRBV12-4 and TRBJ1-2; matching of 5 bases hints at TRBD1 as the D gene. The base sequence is TGTGCCAGCAGTTTCCTCGACGCGGGGCGGAATGGCTACACCTTC. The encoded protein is CASSFLDAGRNGYTF.